This is a list of T cell receptor beta chains from one sample in a study of T cell repertoires in cytomegalovirus infection. From the reads, TCRdb called clonotypes with MiXCR, one entry per CDR3 protein. The profile shows some 180,000 distinct CDR3 sequences, about a sixth of them singletons. Material for sequencing was CD8+ T cells from PBMCs. The receptors were gathered from a human donor in good health (CMV status not recorded). Some clones in this sample may be carry-over from other donors' samples. CDR3s include the opening cysteine and the closing phenylalanine or tryptophan. A D gene is named only where the DNA matches it firmly. Size is stated for part of the rows, as once, few or many counts, or as a class when the clone is expanded.

V	D	size	J	DNA	CDR3
TRBV29-1	TRBD2	few	TRBJ2-3	TGCAGCGTTGATCGCGGGGGTGGCACAGATACGCAGTATTTT	CSVDRGGGTDTQYF
TRBV28	TRBD1	few	TRBJ2-7	TGTGCCAGCAGTTTGGATCCGACAGGGGCCTACGAGCAGTACTTC	CASSLDPTGAYEQYF
TRBV5-6	TRBD1	NA	TRBJ1-6	TGTGCCAGCAGCCCGGACAGGGGCTATAATTCACCCCTCCACTTT	CASSPDRGYNSPLHF
TRBV20-1	NA	NA	TRBJ2-6	TGCAGTGCTAGAGATCTAGCATCCAGCTCTGGGGCCAACGTCCTGACTTTC	CSARDLASSSGANVLTF
TRBV7-9	NA	NA	TRBJ1-1	TGTGCCAGCATCTCTCCCGGTGGCACTGAAGCTTTCTTT	CASISPGGTEAFF
TRBV20-1	NA	NA	TRBJ1-5	TGCAGTGCTAGATTACAGGGTTCCAATCAGCCCCAGCATTTT	CSARLQGSNQPQHF
TRBV7-2	TRBD1	few	TRBJ1-5	TGTGCCAGCAGCGATACGACAGGGAACCAGCCCCAGCATTTT	CASSDTTGNQPQHF
TRBV7-6	NA	few	TRBJ2-1	TGTGCTAGCAGCTGGGGGAACAACAATGAGCAGTTCTTC	CASSWGNNNEQFF
TRBV6-1	NA	few	TRBJ2-1	TGTGCCAGCTCCTACTCAGGGATAAATGAGCAGTTCTTC	CASSYSGINEQFF
TRBV28	NA	NA	TRBJ1-2	TGTGCCAGCAGTTTAGGCATTTCGGCTGGCTACACCTTC	CASSLGISAGYTF
TRBV4-3	TRBD2	NA	TRBJ2-7	TGCGCCAGCAGCCAAGGTCGGGGGGGCTCCTACGAGCAGTACTTC	CASSQGRGGSYEQYF
TRBV20-1	NA	NA	TRBJ2-1	TGCAGTGCGAAGTACGGATTAGGGACGATAACCTACAATGAGCAGTTCTTC	CSAKYGLGTITYNEQFF
TRBV12-3/TRBV12-4	NA	few	TRBJ1-5	TGTGCCAGCAGCTCCACCGACAGGTCCAATCAGCCCCAGCATTTT	CASSSTDRSNQPQHF
TRBV27	NA	NA	TRBJ2-6	TGTGCCAGTACTGCAGGGTATGGGGCCAACGTCCTGACTTTC	CASTAGYGANVLTF
TRBV19	NA	few	TRBJ1-1	TGTGCCAGTAGTTGGGGGATTACCAGGAACACTGAAGCTTTCTTT	CASSWGITRNTEAFF
TRBV11-2	TRBD2	NA	TRBJ2-1	TGTGCCAGCAGCAGGTTCGGACTAGCGGGGGGGGAGCAGTTCTTC	CASSRFGLAGGEQFF
TRBV7-6	TRBD2	NA	TRBJ2-1	TGTGCCAGCAGCTTAGTAGCGGGGGACTACAATGAGCAGTTCTTC	CASSLVAGDYNEQFF
TRBV12-5	NA	NA	TRBJ2-7	TGTGCTAGTGGTTTGCTTAAGGATGTTTTTCCCTACGAGCAGTACTTC	CASGLLKDVFPYEQYF
TRBV28	NA	few	TRBJ1-1	TGTGCCAGCAGCCCACTTGGGGGGTACGTAAGTGACACTGAAGCTTTCTTT	CASSPLGGYVSDTEAFF
TRBV4-1	TRBD2	few	TRBJ2-1	TGCGCCAGCAGCCCAGGGACTAGCGGGGGAACTTACAATGAGCAGTTCTTC	CASSPGTSGGTYNEQFF
TRBV12-3/TRBV12-4	NA	NA	TRBJ2-7	TGTGCCAGCAGTCTTCTCCTGGACTCGGTCTACGAGCAGTACTTC	CASSLLLDSVYEQYF
TRBV6-5	NA	NA	TRBJ2-5	TGTGCCAGCAGTTACACAGACAGCCAAGAGACCCAGTACTTC	CASSYTDSQETQYF
TRBV7-3	TRBD2	NA	TRBJ2-1	TGTGCCAGCAGCTTATGGGCTAGCGGGGGGGCCGGGAATGAGCAGTTCTTC	CASSLWASGGAGNEQFF
TRBV20-1	NA	few	TRBJ1-1	TGCAGTGCTACTAACAGGGAAGAGGCTGAAGCTTTCTTT	CSATNREEAEAFF
TRBV12-3/TRBV12-4	TRBD1	few	TRBJ2-1	TGTGCCAGCAGCGGACAGGGACGGGACAATGAGCAGTTCTTC	CASSGQGRDNEQFF
TRBV12-3/TRBV12-4	NA	few	TRBJ1-1	TGTGCCAGCAGGGAGACTCTGAACACTGAAGCTTTCTTT	CASRETLNTEAFF
TRBV10-3	TRBD1	NA	TRBJ1-1	TGTGCCATCAGTGACCCAGGACAGGGGACAGGCACTGAAGCTTTCTTT	CAISDPGQGTGTEAFF
TRBV7-2	NA	NA	TRBJ2-7	TGTGCCAGCACCGTCTCCTACGAGCAGTACTTC	CASTVSYEQYF
TRBV11-2	NA	few	TRBJ2-7	TGTGCCAGCAGCTTGGGCAGGAACTCCTACGAGCAGTACTTC	CASSLGRNSYEQYF
TRBV7-9	NA	many	TRBJ1-2	TGTGCCAGCAGGCCAGGACTATCCTCACCCTATGGCTACACCTTC	CASRPGLSSPYGYTF
TRBV12-3/TRBV12-4	NA	NA	TRBJ2-1	TGTGCCAGCAGTTTAGTTTCCTACAATGAGCAGTTCTTC	CASSLVSYNEQFF
TRBV4-2	NA	few	TRBJ2-3	TGTGCCAGCAGCCACCAAAAAAGGGGGGCAGATACGCAGTATTTT	CASSHQKRGADTQYF
TRBV5-4	NA	few	TRBJ2-1	TGTGCCAGCAGCTTGCTACCTTCTCAGGGGCCAACCTACAATGAGCAGTTCTTC	CASSLLPSQGPTYNEQFF
TRBV7-6	NA	NA	TRBJ1-3	TGTGCCAGCAGCTTCACCACTTTATTCTCTGGAAACACCATATATTTT	CASSFTTLFSGNTIYF
TRBV7-2	TRBD2	NA	TRBJ2-3	TGTGCCAGCAGCTTATCTCGGACTAGCGGGGGGGACGGGCCCACAGATACGCAGTATTTT	CASSLSRTSGGDGPTDTQYF
TRBV28	NA	NA	TRBJ1-5	TGTGCCAGCAGTGCCCTAGACGAAGCGAATCAGCCCCAGCATTTT	CASSALDEANQPQHF
TRBV2	TRBD2	NA	TRBJ2-7	TGTGCCAGCATTGAGGCTAGCGGGGGCCCCAACTCCTACGAGCAGTACTTC	CASIEASGGPNSYEQYF
TRBV7-2	NA	few	TRBJ1-2	TGTGCCAGCAGCTTAGCAAGGGGACATCTATATGGCTACACCTTC	CASSLARGHLYGYTF
TRBV6-2/TRBV6-3	NA	NA	TRBJ1-6	TGTGCCAGCAACCCCGTGCCTGGGAATTCACCCCTCCACTTT	CASNPVPGNSPLHF
TRBV9	TRBD1	few	TRBJ1-1	TGTGCCAGCAGCACTAGTCGGACAGGTGCCGGAACTGAAGCTTTCTTT	CASSTSRTGAGTEAFF
TRBV7-9	NA	few	TRBJ1-5	TGTGCCAGCAGTTCTATCTATAGCAATCAGCCCCAGCATTTT	CASSSIYSNQPQHF
TRBV11-2	NA	few	TRBJ2-5	TGTGCCAGCAGCTTAGTGATTCAAGAGACCCAGTACTTC	CASSLVIQETQYF
TRBV19	TRBD1	few	TRBJ2-7	TGTGCCAGTAGTCCCCTCCGGACAGGGGAATCCTACGAGCAGTACTTC	CASSPLRTGESYEQYF
TRBV28	NA	few	TRBJ1-5	TGTGCCAGCAGTTCCGGACGGCCCCAAGAGTTGCCTCAGCCCCAGCATTTT	CASSSGRPQELPQPQHF